These 3 T cell receptor beta chains came from one sample sequenced in a study of T cell repertoires in cytomegalovirus infection. TCRdb called the reads again in MiXCR, with one record for every CDR3 protein. The sample lists some 590,000 distinct CDR3 sequences, around 40% occurring once. Antigen specificity for these receptors is unknown. Source: cultured PBMCs, taken from culture after CMV antigen stimulation. These receptors were collected from a human donor in good health (CMV status not recorded). Some clones in this sample may be carry-over from other donors' samples.

The chain carries TRBV7-8 and TRBJ1-1, with a tentative D call TRBD1 (5 bases). V was cut by 6 bases and J by 7 bases, with 9 bases left in between. Germline V gene sequence: CDR1 SGHVS, CDR2 FQNEAQ. CDR3 length: 11 amino acids. This chain's CDR3 is CASSRGGEAFF. The CDR3 DNA is TGTGCCAGCAGTCGCGGGGGTGAAGCTTTCTTT.

This clonotype was detected only a few times. The chain combines TRBV20-1 with TRBJ2-1; D remains unclear. Germline V gene sequence: CDR1 DFQATT, CDR2 SNEGSKA (reference sequence). There are 15 residues in the CDR3. V was shortened by 0 bases and J by 0 bases, with 9 bases between the two germline ends. DNA for the CDR3: TGCAGTGCTAGAGATTACGGCGCCTCCTACAATGAGCAGTTCTTC. Protein sequence: CSARDYGASYNEQFF.

This chain joins TRBV2 and TRBJ2-5; maybe TRBD2 (7 bases). V was shortened by 4 bases and J by 8 bases, with 20 bases between the two germline ends. CDR1 and CDR2 (germline): SNHLY, FYNNEI. The CDR3 loop spans 15 amino acids. The DNA of the CDR3 is TGTGCCAGCAGTGTCCGGGACGGGGGGCTATATACCCAGTACTTC. This sequence encodes CASSVRDGGLYTQYF.